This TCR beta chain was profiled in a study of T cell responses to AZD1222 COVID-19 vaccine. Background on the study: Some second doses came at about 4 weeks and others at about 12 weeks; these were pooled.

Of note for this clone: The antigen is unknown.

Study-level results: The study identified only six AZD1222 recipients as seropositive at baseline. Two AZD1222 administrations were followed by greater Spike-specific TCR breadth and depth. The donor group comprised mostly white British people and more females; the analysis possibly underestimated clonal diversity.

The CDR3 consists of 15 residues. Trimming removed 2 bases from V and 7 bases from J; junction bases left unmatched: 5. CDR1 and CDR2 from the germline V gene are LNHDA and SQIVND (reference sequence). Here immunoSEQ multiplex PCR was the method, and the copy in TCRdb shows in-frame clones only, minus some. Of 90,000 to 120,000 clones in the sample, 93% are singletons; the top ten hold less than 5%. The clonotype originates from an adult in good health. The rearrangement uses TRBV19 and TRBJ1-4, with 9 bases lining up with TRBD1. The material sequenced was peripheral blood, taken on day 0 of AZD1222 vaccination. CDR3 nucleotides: TGTGCCAGTAGTATACTGGGACAGGGCAGTGAAAAACTGTTTTTT. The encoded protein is CASSILGQGSEKLFF.